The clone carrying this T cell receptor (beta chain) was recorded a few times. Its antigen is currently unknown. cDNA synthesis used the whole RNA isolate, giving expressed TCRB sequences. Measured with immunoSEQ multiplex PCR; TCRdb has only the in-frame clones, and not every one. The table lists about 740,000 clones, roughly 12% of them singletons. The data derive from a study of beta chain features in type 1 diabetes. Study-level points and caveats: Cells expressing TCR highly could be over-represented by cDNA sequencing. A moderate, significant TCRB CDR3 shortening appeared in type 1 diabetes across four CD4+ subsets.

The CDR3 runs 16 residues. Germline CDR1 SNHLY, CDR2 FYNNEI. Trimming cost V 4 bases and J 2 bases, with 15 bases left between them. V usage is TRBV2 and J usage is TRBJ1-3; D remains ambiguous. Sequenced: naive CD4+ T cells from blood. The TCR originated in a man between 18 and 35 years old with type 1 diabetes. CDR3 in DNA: TGTGCCAGCAGTGCTGAAGCCGCGGCCCCTGGAAACACCATATATTTT. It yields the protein CASSAEAAAPGNTIYF.